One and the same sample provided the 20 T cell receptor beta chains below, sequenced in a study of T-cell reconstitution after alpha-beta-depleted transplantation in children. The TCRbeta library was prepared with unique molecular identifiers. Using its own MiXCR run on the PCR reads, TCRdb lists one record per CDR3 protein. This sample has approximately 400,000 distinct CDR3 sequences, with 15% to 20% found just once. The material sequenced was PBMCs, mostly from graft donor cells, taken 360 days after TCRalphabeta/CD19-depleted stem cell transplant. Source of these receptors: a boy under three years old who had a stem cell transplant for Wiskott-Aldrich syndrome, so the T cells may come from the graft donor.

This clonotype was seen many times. CDR3 sequence reads: CSVGRGRNYGYTF. Written as DNA, the CDR3 is TGCAGCGTTGGCAGGGGAAGGAACTATGGCTACACCTTC. V and J are TRBV29-1 and TRBJ1-2; maybe TRBD1 (6 bases). This CDR3 is 13 amino acids long. From germline, CDR1 is SQVTM and CDR2 ANQGSEA. V lost 4 bases, J lost 2 bases, and 11 bases lay in between.

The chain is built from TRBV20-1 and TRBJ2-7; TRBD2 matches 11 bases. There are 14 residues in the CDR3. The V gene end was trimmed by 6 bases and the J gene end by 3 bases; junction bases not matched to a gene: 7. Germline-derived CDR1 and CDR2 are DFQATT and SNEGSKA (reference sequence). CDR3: CSARKLAGDYEQYF. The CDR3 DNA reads TGCAGTGCAAGAAAACTAGCGGGAGACTACGAGCAGTACTTC.

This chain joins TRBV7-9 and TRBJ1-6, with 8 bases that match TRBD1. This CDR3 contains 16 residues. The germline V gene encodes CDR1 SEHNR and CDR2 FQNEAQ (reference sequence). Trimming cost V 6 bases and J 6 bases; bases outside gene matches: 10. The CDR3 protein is CASSPRQGFFNSPLHF. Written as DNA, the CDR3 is TGTGCCAGCAGTCCTCGACAGGGGTTCTTTAATTCACCCCTCCACTTT.

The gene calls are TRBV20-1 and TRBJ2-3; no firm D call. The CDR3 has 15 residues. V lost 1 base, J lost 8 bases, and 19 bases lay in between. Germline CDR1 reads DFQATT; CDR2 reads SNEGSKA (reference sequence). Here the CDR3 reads CSARVQDQLRVTQYF. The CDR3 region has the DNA TGCAGTGCTAGAGTACAAGACCAGCTGAGAGTTACGCAGTATTTT.

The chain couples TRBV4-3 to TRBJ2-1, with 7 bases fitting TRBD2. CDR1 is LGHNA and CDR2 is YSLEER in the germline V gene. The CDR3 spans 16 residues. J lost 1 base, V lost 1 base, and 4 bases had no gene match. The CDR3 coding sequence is TGCGCCAGCAGCCAAGGGGGGGGGTTTTCCTACAATGAGCAGTTCTTC. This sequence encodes CASSQGGGFSYNEQFF.

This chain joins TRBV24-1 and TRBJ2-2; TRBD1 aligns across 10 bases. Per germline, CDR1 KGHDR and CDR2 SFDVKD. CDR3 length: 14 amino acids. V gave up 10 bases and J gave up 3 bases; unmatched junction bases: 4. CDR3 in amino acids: CATQGQGYTGELFF. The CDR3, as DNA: TGTGCCACACAGGGACAGGGGTACACCGGGGAGCTGTTTTTT.

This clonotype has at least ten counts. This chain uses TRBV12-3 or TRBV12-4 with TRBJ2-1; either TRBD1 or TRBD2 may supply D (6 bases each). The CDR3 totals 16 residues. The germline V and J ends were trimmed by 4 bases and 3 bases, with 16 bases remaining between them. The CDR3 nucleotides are TGTGCCAGCAGTTACGGACAGACTAGGAGCTACAATGAGCAGTTCTTC. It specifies CASSYGQTRSYNEQFF.

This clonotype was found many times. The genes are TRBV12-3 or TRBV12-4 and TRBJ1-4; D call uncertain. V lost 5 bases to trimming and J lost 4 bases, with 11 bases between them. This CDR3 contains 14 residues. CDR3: CASSLRGLNEKLFF. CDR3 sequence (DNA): TGTGCCAGCAGTCTCCGAGGCCTTAATGAAAAACTGTTTTTT.

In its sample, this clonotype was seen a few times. CDR3 sequence: CASSLGTGDLYEQYF. The DNA for the CDR3 is TGTGCCAGCAGTTTAGGCACAGGGGACCTCTACGAGCAGTACTTC. The chain joins TRBV27 to TRBJ2-7, with TRBD1 matching 7 bases. V lost 2 bases and J lost 3; bases outside the gene matches: 7. This CDR3 is built from 15 residues. The germline V gene encodes CDR1 MNHEY and CDR2 SMNVEV (reference sequence).

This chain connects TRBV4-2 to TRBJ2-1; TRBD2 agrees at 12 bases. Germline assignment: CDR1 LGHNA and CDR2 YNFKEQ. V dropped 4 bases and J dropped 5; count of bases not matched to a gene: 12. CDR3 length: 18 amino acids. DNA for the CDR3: TGTGCCAGCAGCCCCGGGTCTAGCGGGGGGGGCGTGGACAATGAGCAGTTCTTC. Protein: CASSPGSSGGGVDNEQFF.

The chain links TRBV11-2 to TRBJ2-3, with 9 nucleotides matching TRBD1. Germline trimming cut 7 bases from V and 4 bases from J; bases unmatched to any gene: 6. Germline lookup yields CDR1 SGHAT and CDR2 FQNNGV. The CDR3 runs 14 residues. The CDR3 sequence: CASNNRGRSDTQYF. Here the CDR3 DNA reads TGTGCCAGCAACAACAGGGGGCGGTCAGATACGCAGTATTTT.

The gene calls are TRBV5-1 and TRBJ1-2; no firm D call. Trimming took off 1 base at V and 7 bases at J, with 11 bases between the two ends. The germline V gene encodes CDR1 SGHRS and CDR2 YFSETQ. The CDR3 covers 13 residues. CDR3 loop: CASSLTPVGGYTF. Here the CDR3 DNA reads TGCGCCAGCAGCTTGACACCCGTGGGTGGCTACACCTTC.

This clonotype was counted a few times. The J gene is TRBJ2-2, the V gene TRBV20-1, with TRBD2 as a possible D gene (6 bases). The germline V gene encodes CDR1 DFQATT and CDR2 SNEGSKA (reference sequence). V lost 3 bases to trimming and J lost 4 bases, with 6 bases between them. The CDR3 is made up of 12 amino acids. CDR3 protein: CSARGGTGELFF. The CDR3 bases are TGCAGTGCTAGGGGGGGCACCGGGGAGCTGTTTTTT.

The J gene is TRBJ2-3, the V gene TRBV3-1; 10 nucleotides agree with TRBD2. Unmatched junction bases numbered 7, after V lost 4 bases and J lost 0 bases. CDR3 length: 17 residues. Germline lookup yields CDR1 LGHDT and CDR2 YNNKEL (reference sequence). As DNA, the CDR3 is TGTGCCAGCAGCCCCTATAGCGGGGGGCGAAGCACAGATACGCAGTATTTT. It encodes CASSPYSGGRSTDTQYF.

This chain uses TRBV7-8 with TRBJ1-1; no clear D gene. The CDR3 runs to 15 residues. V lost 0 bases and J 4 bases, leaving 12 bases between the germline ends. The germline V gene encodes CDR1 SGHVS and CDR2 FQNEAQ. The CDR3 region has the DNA TGTGCCAGCAGCTTAGCGCTCTCGAAGGGCACTGAAGCTTTCTTT. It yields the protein CASSLALSKGTEAFF.

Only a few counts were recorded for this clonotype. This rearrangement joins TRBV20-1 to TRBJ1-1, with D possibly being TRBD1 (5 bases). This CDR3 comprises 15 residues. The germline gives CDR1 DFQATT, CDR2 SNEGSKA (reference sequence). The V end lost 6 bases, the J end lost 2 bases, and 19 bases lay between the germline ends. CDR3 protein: CSARRDAKSNTEAFF. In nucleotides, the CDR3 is TGCAGTGCCCGTCGGGACGCCAAATCTAACACTGAAGCTTTCTTT.

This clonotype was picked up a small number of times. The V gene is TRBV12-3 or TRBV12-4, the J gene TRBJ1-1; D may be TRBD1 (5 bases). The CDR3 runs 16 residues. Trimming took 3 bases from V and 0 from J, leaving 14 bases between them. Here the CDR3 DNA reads TGTGCCAGCAGTTTGCCTCCCGGGACCGTGAACACTGAAGCTTTCTTT. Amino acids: CASSLPPGTVNTEAFF.

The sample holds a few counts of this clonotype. CDR3 in amino acids: CASSQASGTHYEQYF. In DNA, the CDR3 is TGCGCCAGCAGCCAAGCCAGCGGGACCCACTACGAGCAGTACTTC. The chain employs TRBV4-3 and TRBJ2-7; 7 bases map to TRBD2. CDR3 length: 15 residues. J was trimmed by 3 bases and V by 1 base; bases with no gene match: 6. CDR1 and CDR2 (germline): LGHNA, YSLEER.

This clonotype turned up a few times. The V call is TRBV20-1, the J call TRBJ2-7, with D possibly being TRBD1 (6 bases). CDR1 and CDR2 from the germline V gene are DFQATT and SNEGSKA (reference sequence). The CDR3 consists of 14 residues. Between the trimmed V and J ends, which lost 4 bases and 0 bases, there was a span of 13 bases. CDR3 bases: TGCAGTGCTATCCCATGGACAGTCTCCTACGAGCAGTACTTC. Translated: CSAIPWTVSYEQYF.

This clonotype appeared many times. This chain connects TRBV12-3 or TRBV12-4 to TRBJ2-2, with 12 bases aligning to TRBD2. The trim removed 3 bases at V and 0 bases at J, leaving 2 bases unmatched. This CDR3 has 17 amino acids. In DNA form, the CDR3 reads TGTGCCAGCAGTTTGACTAGCGGGGGACCGAACACCGGGGAGCTGTTTTTT. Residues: CASSLTSGGPNTGELFF.